A single sample gave rise to the 15 T cell receptor beta chains below, sequenced in a study of T cell responses to AZD1222 COVID-19 vaccine. TCRdb's table, derived via immunoSEQ multiplex PCR, lists solely in-frame clones and lacks some. The repertoire holds around 120,000 clones, with roughly 91% as singletons. The source material was peripheral blood, sampled 28 days after the second AZD1222 dose. These receptors were taken from an adult who received the AZD1222 COVID-19 vaccine.

This chain connects TRBV20-1 to TRBJ2-2; D unclear. The V gene lost 3 bases and the J gene lost 0 bases, with 5 bases spanning the gap. CDR1 and CDR2 (germline): DFQATT, SNEGSKA (reference sequence). This CDR3 has 13 amino acids. The CDR3 DNA reads as TGCAGTGCTAGTGTGTCGAACACCGGGGAGCTGTTTTTT. It codes for CSASVSNTGELFF.

This clone is a singleton in its sample. The gene calls are TRBV7-9 and TRBJ1-1, with D possibly being TRBD1 (6 bases). CDR3 length equals 13 residues. In germline, CDR1 is SEHNR, CDR2 FQNEAQ (reference sequence). Deletions cut 7 bases from V and 0 bases from J, with 9 bases between. The CDR3 loop reads CASTQGLNTEAFF. In DNA form, the CDR3 reads TGTGCCAGCACCCAGGGGCTGAACACTGAAGCTTTCTTT.

V and J are TRBV6-4 and TRBJ1-6, with unresolved D. CDR3 length: 14 residues. V was shortened by 3 bases and J by 2 bases, with 5 bases between the two germline ends. CDR1 and CDR2 from the germline V gene are MRHNA and SNTAGT. CDR3 region: CASSEQTYNSPLHF. DNA of the CDR3: TGTGCCAGCAGTGAACAGACCTATAATTCACCCCTCCACTTT.

The genes are TRBV6-7 and TRBJ1-3, with D hard to call. TRBV6-7 is flagged as an ORF with uncertain function. This CDR3 region has 16 residues. Between the trimmed V and J ends, which lost 2 bases and 4 bases, there was a span of 15 bases. This chain's CDR3 is CASSYLQSPPGNTIYF. Written as DNA, the CDR3 is TGTGCCAGCAGTTACCTCCAGTCCCCACCGGGAAACACCATATATTTT.

The chain is built from TRBV12-3 or TRBV12-4 and TRBJ1-4, with D maybe TRBD1 (5 bases). The V end was cut by 8 bases, the J end by 0 bases, with 7 bases between. The CDR3 spans 13 residues. The CDR3 sequence is CASGHSTNEKLFF. DNA of the CDR3: TGTGCCAGCGGACACTCAACTAATGAAAAACTGTTTTTT.

The CDR3 sequence is CAAAKGRTNEKLFF. The CDR3 DNA reads as TGTGCCGCGGCGAAAGGGAGAACTAATGAAAAACTGTTTTTT. The J gene is TRBJ1-4, the V gene TRBV7-9; no clear D gene. CDR3 length equals 14 residues. The V gene's germline CDR1 is SEHNR and CDR2 FQNEAQ (reference sequence). Trimming shortened V by 11 bases and J by 1 base, and 14 bases separated the two germline ends.

This sequence joins TRBV2 and TRBJ2-7; 8 nucleotides line up with TRBD1. V shed 7 bases and J 4 bases; nucleotides not matched to a gene: 9. Per the germline V gene, CDR1 is SNHLY and CDR2 is FYNNEI. This CDR3 has 14 residues. CDR3 residues: CASTAGGFMYEQYF. The CDR3 region has the DNA TGTGCCAGCACCGCAGGGGGCTTTATGTACGAGCAGTACTTC.

The chain links TRBV29-1 to TRBJ1-4, with D perhaps TRBD1 (6 bases). The CDR3 consists of 15 residues. Trimming left V 6 bases short and J 0 bases short, with 14 bases between. Per germline, CDR1 SQVTM and CDR2 ANQGSEA. The CDR3 loop is CSVKQGSATNEKLFF. As DNA, the CDR3 is TGCAGCGTGAAACAGGGATCTGCAACTAATGAAAAACTGTTTTTT.

The rearrangement links TRBV5-6 to TRBJ2-3; D remains ambiguous. V was trimmed by 0 bases and J by 3 bases, leaving 5 bases between them. The CDR3 contains 13 residues. Germline assignment: CDR1 SGHDT and CDR2 YYEEEE. The CDR3 spells CASSLGHTDTQYF. CDR3 coding DNA: TGTGCCAGCAGCTTGGGACATACAGATACGCAGTATTTT.

This clone was found once. The chain employs TRBV28 and TRBJ1-1, with TRBD1 matching over 9 bases. The length of the CDR3 is 15 residues. CDR1 and CDR2 from the germline V gene are MDHEN and SYDVKM. J was trimmed by 3 bases and V by 6 bases; bases with no gene match: 8. CDR3 in DNA: TGTGCCAGCAGACTTAGGGACAGGGAAGACACTGAAGCTTTCTTT. Its protein product is CASRLRDREDTEAFF.

In its sample, this clone was seen once. This sequence joins TRBV2 and TRBJ2-7, with D maybe TRBD1 (6 bases). CDR1 is SNHLY and CDR2 is FYNNEI in the germline V gene. There are 13 residues in the CDR3. V was clipped by 8 bases and J by 2 bases, with 13 bases between them. The CDR3 loop is CASAGTTTYEQYF. The CDR3 DNA is TGTGCCAGCGCCGGGACAACCACCTACGAGCAGTACTTC. The full variable domain, rest sourced from reference TRBV2 and TRBJ2-7, is EPEVTQTPSHQVTQMGQEVILRCVPISNHLYFYWYRQILGQKVEFLVSFYNNEISEKSEIFDDQFSVERPDGSNFTLKIRSTKLEDSAMYFCASAGTTTYEQYFGPGTRLTVT.

This sequence joins TRBV7-2 and TRBJ1-6, with 7 positions matching TRBD1. There are 15 residues in the CDR3. J was trimmed by 7 bases and V by 5 bases; bases with no gene match: 8. Germline V gene lookup returns CDR1 SGHTA and CDR2 FQGNSA. The CDR3 region is CASSDTTGINSPLHF. The CDR3 DNA follows: TGTGCCAGCAGCGACACGACAGGGATCAATTCACCCCTCCACTTT.

This chain uses TRBV5-1 with TRBJ1-2; D not certain. V gave up 4 bases and J gave up 7 bases, with 20 bases separating them. The germline V gene encodes CDR1 SGHRS and CDR2 YFSETQ. CDR3 length: 15 amino acids. CDR3 in amino acids: CASSLDSRESAGYTF. CDR3 DNA sequence: TGCGCCAGCAGCCTGGATAGTCGGGAATCGGCTGGCTACACCTTC.

The chain carries TRBV19 and TRBJ1-4, with 8 bases lining up with TRBD1. CDR1 and CDR2 from the germline V gene are LNHDA and SQIVND (reference sequence). V shed 3 bases, J shed 8 bases, and the junction held 5 bases outside the gene matches. CDR3 size: 14 residues. Here the CDR3 reads CASSIQGAKEKLFF. DNA of the CDR3: TGTGCCAGTAGTATTCAGGGGGCGAAGGAAAAACTGTTTTTT.

The chain uses TRBV29-1 and TRBJ2-4; possibly TRBD2 for D (6 bases). The V gene's germline CDR1 is SQVTM and CDR2 ANQGSEA. The CDR3 extends over 14 amino acids. V was cut by 4 bases and J by 8 bases, with 18 bases left in between. CDR3 DNA sequence: TGCAGCGTTGTCGAAGTGGGACTTGGGGACATTCAGTACTTC. It translates to CSVVEVGLGDIQYF.